The rows below give T cell receptor beta chains drawn from one sample of a study of blood T cells in healthy people across ages. TCRdb reprocessed the 5' RACE reads via MiXCR and lists one record per CDR3 protein. Among 800,000 to 950,000 distinct CDR3 sequences listed, around 48% were seen once. Sequenced sample: blood. The source of these receptors is a man aged 25 to 40 in good health. Both conserved end residues are part of each CDR3. A D gene is named only where the DNA matches it firmly. A clone size is listed for some rows: how often the clone was seen (once, few, many), or a class if it is expanded.

J gene | clone size | D gene | V gene | CDR3 DNA | CDR3 protein
TRBJ1-2 | NA | TRBD1 | TRBV11-1 | TGTGCCAGCAGCCGTACCGGACAGGGGGCATCTGGCTACACCTTC | CASSRTGQGASGYTF
TRBJ1-5 | NA | NA | TRBV20-1 | TGCAGTGCTAGAGAACAGGGCCCCAATCAGCCCCAGCATTTT | CSAREQGPNQPQHF
TRBJ2-3 | NA | TRBD1 | TRBV28 | TGTGCCAGCAGTCCTTCCGACAGGGGCATGTGGGATACGCAGTATTTT | CASSPSDRGMWDTQYF
TRBJ2-1 | NA | TRBD2 | TRBV5-1 | TGCGCCAGCAGCGCACTAGCGGGGGAGTTTAATGAGCAGTTCTTC | CASSALAGEFNEQFF
TRBJ1-5 | many | TRBD1 | TRBV12-3/TRBV12-4 | TGTGCCAGCAGTTCACTTGGACAGGGGGGTAATCAGCCCCAGCATTTT | CASSSLGQGGNQPQHF
TRBJ2-1 | NA | TRBD2 | TRBV5-1 | TGCGCCAGCAGCGGGTTACTAGCGGGGGCGTACAATGAGCAGTTCTTC | CASSGLLAGAYNEQFF
TRBJ2-7 | NA | NA | TRBV28 | TGTGCCAGCAGTTCGGAACGTAGAATTGGACCCTCCTACGAGCAGTACTTC | CASSSERRIGPSYEQYF
TRBJ2-2 | once | NA | TRBV7-3 | TGTGCCAGCAGCTTACGTGGGTCCGCGAACACCGGGGAGCTGTTTTTT | CASSLRGSANTGELFF
TRBJ1-2 | NA | NA | TRBV11-2 | TGTGCCAGCAGAAGGCCAGGGGAGTCCTATGGCTACACCTTC | CASRRPGESYGYTF
TRBJ1-6 | NA | NA | TRBV10-3 | TGTGCCATCTCACAGGGTGATTCACCCCTCCACTTT | CAISQGDSPLHF
TRBJ1-6 | NA | NA | TRBV20-1 | TGCAGTAGCCCTCGGGCACGGTCAAATTCACCCCTCCACTTT | CSSPRARSNSPLHF
TRBJ2-7 | NA | NA | TRBV20-1 | TGCAGTGCCCTTGGATCCGAGCAGTACTTC | CSALGSEQYF
TRBJ1-2 | NA | TRBD1 | TRBV12-3/TRBV12-4 | TGTGCCAGCAGTTTCGCCCTACAGGGGACTAACTATGGCTACACCTTC | CASSFALQGTNYGYTF
TRBJ1-1 | NA | TRBD1 | TRBV6-5 | TGTGCCAGCAATAACAGGGGCCCGAACACGGAAGCTTTCTTT | CASNNRGPNTEAFF
TRBJ2-3 | once | TRBD2 | TRBV7-7 | TGTGCTAGCAGCTTAGTCCGGGGGGGAATGGATACGCAGTATTTT | CASSLVRGGMDTQYF
TRBJ2-5 | NA | NA | TRBV13 | TGTGCCAGCAGCCCCGGGACCACCCCCGTGGCCCAGTACTTC | CASSPGTTPVAQYF
TRBJ2-5 | few | NA | TRBV20-1 | TGCAGTGCTAGTGGGCACCAAGAGACCCAGTACTTC | CSASGHQETQYF
TRBJ1-1 | NA | TRBD1 | TRBV28 | TGTGCCAGCAGTGGGGGGGGACAGGGGGCACCTGAAGCTTTCTTT | CASSGGGQGAPEAFF
TRBJ2-7 | NA | NA | TRBV6-2/TRBV6-3 | TGTGCCAGCAGTTACTCAGGCAGAGACGACGAGCAGTACTTC | CASSYSGRDDEQYF
TRBJ2-6 | NA | NA | TRBV30 | TGTGCCTGGATTGGGGGAACCGGGGCCAACGTCCTGACTTTC | CAWIGGTGANVLTF
TRBJ2-7 | NA | TRBD1 | TRBV10-3 | TGTGCCGTCACGGGACAGGGGTCGTTCGGGCAGTACTTC | CAVTGQGSFGQYF
TRBJ2-5 | NA | TRBD2 | TRBV7-2 | TGTGCCAGCAGCTTATCACCAGGGCTAGCGGGAATTAAGACCCAGTACTTC | CASSLSPGLAGIKTQYF
TRBJ2-5 | NA | NA | TRBV3-1 | TGTGCCAGCAGCCAAGATATCCAGCCCGACGCGGAGACCCAGTACTTC | CASSQDIQPDAETQYF
TRBJ2-5 | few | NA | TRBV5-4 | TGTGCCAGCAGCCGAGAGAGTCAGGCCCAAGAGACCCAGTACTTC | CASSRESQAQETQYF